These T cell receptor beta chains were read from a single sample in a study of T cells after yellow fever vaccination. TCRdb called the 5' RACE reads again in MiXCR, with one record for every CDR3 protein. In the table there are around 310,000 distinct CDR3 sequences, approximately 4% of which are singletons. The material was PBMCs, obtained 15 days after the yellow fever booster vaccination. These TCRs come from a man between 18 and 29 years old who received the YFV17D yellow fever vaccine. The CDR3 runs from the conserved cysteine through the conserved F or W. The order of the fields is D gene, V gene, J gene, clone size, CDR3 DNA, CDR3 protein. D genes are given only for firm matches. A clone size is listed for some rows: how often the clone was seen (once, few, many), or a class if it is expanded.

D gene: -
V gene: TRBV7-9
J gene: TRBJ1-3
clone size: -
CDR3 DNA: TGTGCCAGCAACTTACTAGGAAACACCATATATTTT
CDR3 protein: CASNLLGNTIYF

D gene: TRBD2
V gene: TRBV6-2/TRBV6-3
J gene: TRBJ2-1
clone size: many
CDR3 DNA: TGTGCCAGCAGTTACCTCGGGCTAGCGGGGGTTCTTTACAATGAGCAGTTCTTC
CDR3 protein: CASSYLGLAGVLYNEQFF

D gene: TRBD1
V gene: TRBV6-5
J gene: TRBJ1-3
clone size: -
CDR3 DNA: TGTGCCAGCAGTGCAAGACAGGGCTCTGGAAACACCATATATTTT
CDR3 protein: CASSARQGSGNTIYF

D gene: -
V gene: TRBV6-2/TRBV6-3
J gene: TRBJ2-1
clone size: many
CDR3 DNA: TGTGCCAGCAGTTACTCGATGGGCATGGAGTTTGGCGATGAGCAGTTCTTC
CDR3 protein: CASSYSMGMEFGDEQFF

D gene: -
V gene: TRBV5-1
J gene: TRBJ2-3
clone size: many
CDR3 DNA: TGCGCCAGCAGCTTGGGACAGGTAACCGGGACAGATACGCAGTATTTT
CDR3 protein: CASSLGQVTGTDTQYF

D gene: -
V gene: TRBV21-1
J gene: TRBJ1-5
clone size: many
CDR3 DNA: TGTGCCAGCAGCCCGGGACAGGGCGATCAGCCCCAGCATTTT
CDR3 protein: CASSPGQGDQPQHF

D gene: -
V gene: TRBV6-5
J gene: TRBJ1-2
clone size: few
CDR3 DNA: TGTGCCAGCAGTTACGGGGCAACAGGGTCGCGTAACTATGGCTACACCTTC
CDR3 protein: CASSYGATGSRNYGYTF

D gene: -
V gene: TRBV4-3
J gene: TRBJ1-2
clone size: few
CDR3 DNA: TGCGCCAGCAGCCAAAGTCTCGGGGCAGGGGAGGGCTACACCTTC
CDR3 protein: CASSQSLGAGEGYTF

D gene: TRBD2
V gene: TRBV10-3
J gene: TRBJ2-5
clone size: few
CDR3 DNA: TGTGCCATCAGTGATCTGGGGACTAGGGCGGGGGAGACCCAGTACTTC
CDR3 protein: CAISDLGTRAGETQYF

D gene: TRBD1
V gene: TRBV7-6
J gene: TRBJ2-7
clone size: many
CDR3 DNA: TGTGCCAGCAGCGCTGGACAGGGGGCCTACGAGCAGTACTTC
CDR3 protein: CASSAGQGAYEQYF

D gene: -
V gene: TRBV7-9
J gene: TRBJ2-1
clone size: few
CDR3 DNA: TGTGCCAGCATCTTAACAGGTCCCAACAATGAGCAGTTCTTC
CDR3 protein: CASILTGPNNEQFF

D gene: -
V gene: TRBV27
J gene: TRBJ2-2
clone size: medium-sized
CDR3 DNA: TGTGCCACTGGGTCGGCCAACACCGGGGAGCTGTTTTTT
CDR3 protein: CATGSANTGELFF

D gene: -
V gene: TRBV7-8
J gene: TRBJ1-1
clone size: many
CDR3 DNA: TGTGCCAGCAGCTTTAGGGCGGGTACTGAAGCTTTCTTT
CDR3 protein: CASSFRAGTEAFF

D gene: TRBD2
V gene: TRBV4-3
J gene: TRBJ2-7
clone size: few
CDR3 DNA: TGCGCCAGCAGCCTGCAACCGGGGGGGCGCCACGAGCAGTACTTC
CDR3 protein: CASSLQPGGRHEQYF

D gene: TRBD1
V gene: TRBV3-1
J gene: TRBJ2-7
clone size: -
CDR3 DNA: TGTGCCAGCAGCCAAGAAGTGTTGGGGGCCCGACAGGGACCAGGTATCTACGAGCAGTACTTC
CDR3 protein: CASSQEVLGARQGPGIYEQYF

D gene: -
V gene: TRBV5-6
J gene: TRBJ1-1
clone size: -
CDR3 DNA: TGTGCCAGCAGCTTGACTAGGACTGAAGCTTTCTTT
CDR3 protein: CASSLTRTEAFF

D gene: TRBD1
V gene: TRBV7-3
J gene: TRBJ1-2
clone size: many
CDR3 DNA: TGTGCCAGCAGCTCGACAGGGATCGATGGCTACACCTTC
CDR3 protein: CASSSTGIDGYTF

D gene: -
V gene: TRBV6-2/TRBV6-3
J gene: TRBJ2-3
clone size: -
CDR3 DNA: TGTGCCAGCAGTTACTCGGAGACCCATACGCAGTATTTT
CDR3 protein: CASSYSETHTQYF

D gene: -
V gene: TRBV12-3/TRBV12-4
J gene: TRBJ2-7
clone size: -
CDR3 DNA: TGTGCCAGCAGTTTGAGGGTCACCAACTACGAGCAGTACTTC
CDR3 protein: CASSLRVTNYEQYF

D gene: -
V gene: TRBV20-1
J gene: TRBJ2-7
clone size: many
CDR3 DNA: TGCAGTGCTAGAGTCGGGGTCTACGAGCAGTACTTC
CDR3 protein: CSARVGVYEQYF

D gene: -
V gene: TRBV21-1
J gene: TRBJ2-3
clone size: few
CDR3 DNA: TGTGCCAGCAGACAAACGGGGGCGAGGGGCACAGATACGCAGTATTTT
CDR3 protein: CASRQTGARGTDTQYF

D gene: -
V gene: TRBV5-6
J gene: TRBJ1-1
clone size: once
CDR3 DNA: TGTGCCAGCAGAGCAGGGTGGGGGCAGAGGAACACTGAAGCTTTCTTT
CDR3 protein: CASRAGWGQRNTEAFF

D gene: -
V gene: TRBV2
J gene: TRBJ2-1
clone size: few
CDR3 DNA: TGTGCCAGCAGTGAGAGGGCCATTAGCTCCTACAATGAGCAGTTCTTC
CDR3 protein: CASSERAISSYNEQFF

D gene: TRBD1
V gene: TRBV7-3
J gene: TRBJ1-3
clone size: many
CDR3 DNA: TGTGCCAGCAGCTCCGCCCCGGGACAGGGACTGGGAAACACCATATATTTT
CDR3 protein: CASSSAPGQGLGNTIYF

D gene: -
V gene: TRBV5-1
J gene: TRBJ1-6
clone size: -
CDR3 DNA: TGCGCCAGCAGCCGCGGCGACCGTCTGAGCTCCTATAATTCACCCCTCCACTTT
CDR3 protein: CASSRGDRLSSYNSPLHF

D gene: TRBD1
V gene: TRBV11-2
J gene: TRBJ2-3
clone size: few
CDR3 DNA: TGTGCCAGCAGCGCCCGGACAGGGACTAGCACAGATACGCAGTATTTT
CDR3 protein: CASSARTGTSTDTQYF

D gene: TRBD2
V gene: TRBV7-9
J gene: TRBJ2-2
clone size: -
CDR3 DNA: TGTGCCAGCAGCCTGGGACTAGCGGGGCGCCTTTACACCGGGGAGCTGTTTTTT
CDR3 protein: CASSLGLAGRLYTGELFF

D gene: -
V gene: TRBV19
J gene: TRBJ2-1
clone size: once
CDR3 DNA: TGTGCCAGTGGGGGGTCTGGGGACCAATACAATGAGCAGTTCTTC
CDR3 protein: CASGGSGDQYNEQFF

D gene: -
V gene: TRBV20-1
J gene: TRBJ1-5
clone size: few
CDR3 DNA: TGCAGTGCTAGAGTTCCCGGAGGCAATCAGCCCCAGCATTTT
CDR3 protein: CSARVPGGNQPQHF

D gene: -
V gene: TRBV10-3
J gene: TRBJ1-6
clone size: few
CDR3 DNA: TGTGCCATCAGTGAGGGGGGATTCGATTCACCCCTCCACTTT
CDR3 protein: CAISEGGFDSPLHF

D gene: -
V gene: TRBV27
J gene: TRBJ2-5
clone size: many
CDR3 DNA: TGTGCCAGCAGTTTTCGGATTCAAGAGACCCAGTACTTC
CDR3 protein: CASSFRIQETQYF